This T cell receptor (beta chain) originates from a study of T cell responses to AZD1222 COVID-19 vaccine (dated by TCRdb to 2020 to 2023). About the study as a whole: AZD1222 recipients whose second dose came at about 4 weeks and those whose second dose came at about 12 weeks were combined into one group, since spike-specific TCR depth and breadth did not differ between the two schedules. A total of approximately 240 trial participants underwent TCR sequencing, of whom nearly 210 received two doses of AZD1222 and about 25 received two doses of the MenACWY control vaccine. Trial participants were enrolled by age into 18-55, 56-69 and 70-plus year subgroups, with roughly 160, 29 and 62 TCR-sequenced participants respectively.

The time point label, read with the paper, signifies: baseline before first vaccination. Vaccinee samples came from UK trials COV001 and COV002, including a single-blind randomized controlled phase 2/3 trial of AZD1222 (ChAdOx1 nCoV-19) in healthy adults. For TCRbeta chain sequencing, PBMC samples were collected from trial participants at day 0 and at day 28 after the second dose. The paper as a whole reports these results and caveats: Only six AZD1222 recipients were SARS-CoV-2 seropositive at baseline, limiting conclusions about previously exposed vaccinees. Nearly half of unique spike-specific TCRs reportedly recognized epitopes outside regions mutated in the B.1.351 and B.1.1.7 variants. The vaccine-associated CD4 TCRs covered the entire spike protein, and the dominant responses fell in regions 160-218 and 743-854. Because no samples from the day 14 peak response were available, repertoires could be characterized only after the peak T cell response. In the small 56-69-year group, the increase in depth fell short of significance, most likely because of low power. A significant rise in spike-specific TCR breadth and depth was observed after two AZD1222 doses relative to day 0 and relative to MenACWY recipients. Participants were mostly white British and included more females than males, and it was suggested by the authors that clonal diversity may have been underestimated.

The CDR3 runs 16 residues from the cysteine to the phenylalanine. CDR3 DNA is the only sequence kept; it has 48 bases, read in frame from the first base. Based on the germline V gene, the CDR1 and CDR2 sequences are SGDLS and YYNGEE. V is reduced by 0 bases and J by 4 bases, leaving a spacing of 13 bases between them. The CDR3 regions of human TCRbeta chains were analyzed by immunosequencing. Per the original workflow: Repertoire TCRs were checked for matches against a reference library of SARS-CoV-2-specific TCRs that had been generated using the MIRA antigen-specificity platform. Breadth was defined as the fraction of unique TCRs that were SARS-CoV-2-associated, and depth was defined as the fraction of total T cells that were SARS-CoV-2-associated. Using the MIRA data, each spike-specific TCR was mapped to the spike region that the TCR reacts to and placed in a CD4 or CD8 class. Log10-transformed breadth and depth values were compared by one-way ANOVA with Sidak's multiple comparisons tests. Imported from immuneACCESS, the table was reduced by TCRdb to in-frame sequences with V and J called. These copies leave out some clones; in studies compared against another copy, an unresolved V gene accounts for under half, and the cause of the remainder is not known. V and J calls plus clone size are reproduced from that table; the DNA served to infer D and trimming. This sample lists some 170,000 clones; approximately 91% were detected once. Approximately 1.8% of the sample goes to the ten largest clones.

As for this clone: What this receptor recognizes is not known. The sample holds no much larger clone one base away, and base qualities are not on file.

The chain was built from TRBV9 and TRBJ2-2; the D region may be TRBD1 or TRBD2, each matching 6 bases equally. Sequencing used peripheral blood, obtained on day 0 of AZD1222 vaccination. This receptor was taken from an adult in good health. The nucleotides read TGTGCCAGCAGCGTAGCTCAGGGGAGGCGCACCGGGGAGCTGTTTTTT. Its protein is CASSVAQGRRTGELFF.